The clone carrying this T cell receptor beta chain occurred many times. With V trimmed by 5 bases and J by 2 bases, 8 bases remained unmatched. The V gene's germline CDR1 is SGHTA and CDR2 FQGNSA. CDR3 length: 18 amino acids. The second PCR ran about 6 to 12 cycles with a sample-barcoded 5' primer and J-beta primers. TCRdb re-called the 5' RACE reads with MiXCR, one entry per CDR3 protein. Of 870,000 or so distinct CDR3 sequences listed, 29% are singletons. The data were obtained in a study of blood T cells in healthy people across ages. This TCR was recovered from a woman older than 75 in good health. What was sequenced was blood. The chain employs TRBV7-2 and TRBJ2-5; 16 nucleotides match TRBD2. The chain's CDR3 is CASSRGLAGGPRQETQYF. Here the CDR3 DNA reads TGTGCCAGCAGCCGGGGACTAGCGGGGGGGCCGAGGCAAGAGACCCAGTACTTC.